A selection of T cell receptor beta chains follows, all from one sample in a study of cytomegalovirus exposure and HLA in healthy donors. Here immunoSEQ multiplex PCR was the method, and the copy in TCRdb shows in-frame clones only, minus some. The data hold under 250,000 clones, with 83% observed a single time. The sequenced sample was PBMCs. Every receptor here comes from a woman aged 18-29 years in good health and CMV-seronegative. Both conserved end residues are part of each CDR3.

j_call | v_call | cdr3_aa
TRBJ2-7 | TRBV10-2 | CATRDLGGYEQYF
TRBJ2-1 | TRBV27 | CASSFTRGVNEQFF
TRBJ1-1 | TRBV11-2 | CASRVRTGNTEAFF
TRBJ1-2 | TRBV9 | CASSDPRDGSNYGYTF
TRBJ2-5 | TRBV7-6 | CASSGKVVEETQYF
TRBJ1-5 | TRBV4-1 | CASSQFPPGPQHF
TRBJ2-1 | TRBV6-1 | CASSEAGLNGMEQFF
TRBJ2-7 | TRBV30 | CAWSVGTYEQYF
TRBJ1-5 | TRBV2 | CASSEGRGQSQPQHF
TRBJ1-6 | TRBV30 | CAWRVGNSPLHF
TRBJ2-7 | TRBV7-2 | CASRSSGTYEQYF
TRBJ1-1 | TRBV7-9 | CASSLPGRGVNTEAFF
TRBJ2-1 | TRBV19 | CASRQGVEQFF
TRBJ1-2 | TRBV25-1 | CASSEWGGTRRRDGYTF
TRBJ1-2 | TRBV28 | CASSQPLNYGYTF
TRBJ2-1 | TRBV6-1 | CASSGRDSSLGDEQFF
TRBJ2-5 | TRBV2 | CASRDRMETQYF
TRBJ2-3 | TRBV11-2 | CASSSSSGLAGERDTQYF
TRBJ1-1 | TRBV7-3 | CASSLRMNTEAFF
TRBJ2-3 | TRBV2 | CASKLQISNSQYF
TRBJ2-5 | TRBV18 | CASSMRQGETQYF
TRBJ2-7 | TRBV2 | CASRGNRGEQYF
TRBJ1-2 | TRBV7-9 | CASSSPGIRGYGYTF
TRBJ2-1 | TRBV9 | CASSDLAGGGYNEQFF